These 18 T cell receptor beta chains came from one sample sequenced in a study of cytomegalovirus exposure and HLA in healthy donors. The PCR was carried out with 60 Vbeta primers and 13 Jbeta primers. Sequenced by immunoSEQ multiplex PCR; TCRdb stores in-frame clones only, minus some. Of 150,000 to 200,000 clones listed, over 60% are singletons. Sequencing used PBMCs. The receptors stem from a woman in her 50s in good health and CMV-seropositive.

The CDR3 protein is CASSLIGEGNEQFF. CDR3 DNA sequence: TGTGCCAGCAGCTTGATAGGGGAGGGCAATGAGCAGTTCTTC. The chain uses TRBV5-4 and TRBJ2-1; 7 bases map to TRBD2. J was trimmed by 6 bases and V by 1 base; bases with no gene match: 4. This CDR3 spans 14 amino acids. Per the germline V gene, CDR1 is SGHNT and CDR2 is YYREEE (reference sequence).

The chain employs TRBV7-8 and TRBJ2-1; 8 bases match TRBD2. Germline CDR1 and CDR2: SGHVS and FQNEAQ. V dropped 3 bases and J dropped 0; count of bases not matched to a gene: 4. The CDR3 loop spans 16 amino acids. CDR3: CASSFGGGVSYNEQFF. In DNA, the CDR3 is TGTGCCAGCAGCTTCGGGGGGGGCGTCTCCTACAATGAGCAGTTCTTC.

This clone was picked up a small number of times. The chain employs TRBV4-1 and TRBJ2-7; maybe TRBD1 (6 bases). Germline V CDR1 and CDR2: MGHRA, YSYEKL. V lost 0 bases, J lost 2 bases, and 11 bases lay in between. The CDR3 loop spans 15 amino acids. CDR3 residues: CASSQEGAGAYEQYF. As DNA, the CDR3 is TGCGCCAGCAGCCAAGAGGGGGCAGGAGCCTACGAGCAGTACTTC.

This chain's CDR3 is CSASRDRLSGELFF. Written as DNA, the CDR3 is TGCAGCGCTTCCCGGGACAGGCTTTCCGGGGAGCTGTTTTTT. This chain connects TRBV29-1 to TRBJ2-2, with 8 bases fitting TRBD1. This CDR3 is 14 amino acids long. Germline-derived CDR1 and CDR2 are SQVTM and ANQGSEA. With V trimmed by 7 bases and J by 6 bases, 10 bases remained unmatched.

V gene TRBV19 combines with J gene TRBJ1-1; the D gene is possibly TRBD1 (5 bases). The length of the CDR3 is 16 residues. Germline values: CDR1 LNHDA, CDR2 SQIVND (reference sequence). V was clipped by 0 bases and J by 8 bases, with 19 bases between them. The DNA for the CDR3 is TGTGCCAGTAGTATAGATCTTGAGACAGTGAGGACCGAAGCTTTCTTT. Translated: CASSIDLETVRTEAFF. Complete variable domain (other parts from reference TRBV19 and TRBJ1-1): DGGITQSPKYLFRKEGQNVTLSCEQNLNHDAMYWYRQDPGQGLRLIYYSQIVNDFQKGDIAEGYSVSREKKESFPLTVTSAQKNPTAFYLCASSIDLETVRTEAFFGQGTRLTVV.

The gene calls are TRBV2 and TRBJ2-1; 8 bases map to TRBD1. Germline trimming cut 5 bases from V and 8 bases from J; bases unmatched to any gene: 8. Germline-derived CDR1 and CDR2 are SNHLY and FYNNEI. The CDR3 has 14 residues. CDR3 amino acids: CASSPQTGVYEQFF. The CDR3 bases are TGTGCCAGCAGTCCCCAGACAGGGGTCTATGAGCAGTTCTTC.

V is TRBV12-5 and J is TRBJ2-4; TRBD1 matches 7 bases. V lost 8 bases and J lost 9; bases outside the gene matches: 4. This CDR3 has 11 amino acids. CDR1 and CDR2 from the germline V gene are LGHNT and FRNRAP. CDR3 DNA: TGTGCTAGTACAGGGGCCACCATTCAGTACTTC. This codes for CASTGATIQYF.

The chain carries TRBV18 and TRBJ1-1; 8 bases are shared with TRBD1. Germline trimming cut 5 bases from V and 0 bases from J; bases unmatched to any gene: 2. Germline V gene lookup returns CDR1 KGHSH and CDR2 LQKENI. CDR3 size: 14 residues. The chain's CDR3 is CASSTGGMNTEAFF. CDR3 DNA: TGTGCCAGCTCAACAGGGGGTATGAACACTGAAGCTTTCTTT. The whole variable domain, filled in from reference TRBV18 and TRBJ1-1, reads NAGVMQNPRHLVRRRGQEARLRCSPMKGHSHVYWYRQLPEEGLKFMVYLQKENIIDESGMPKERFSAEFPKEGPSILRIQQVVRGDSAAYFCASSTGGMNTEAFFGQGTRLTVV.

V is TRBV5-6 and J is TRBJ1-2, with 7 positions matching TRBD1. CDR1 is SGHDT and CDR2 is YYEEEE in the germline V gene. V dropped 4 bases and J dropped 7; count of bases not matched to a gene: 7. The CDR3 covers 13 residues. CDR3 in amino acids: CASSPPHRGGYTF. The CDR3 DNA is TGTGCCAGCAGCCCACCTCACAGGGGTGGCTACACCTTC.

CDR3 DNA sequence: TGTGCCAGCAGCCCTTCGGGACAGGGGTACGAGCAGTACTTC. Translating gives CASSPSGQGYEQYF. The J gene is TRBJ2-7, the V gene TRBV7-2; 10 nucleotides align to TRBD1. V trimming: 5 bases; J trimming: 4 bases; junction bases outside the gene matches: 5. CDR1 and CDR2 from the germline V gene are SGHTA and FQGNSA. CDR3 length equals 14 residues. Looking up the rest from reference TRBV7-2 and TRBJ2-7 gives the full variable domain: GAGVSQSPSNKVTEKGKDVELRCDPISGHTALYWYRQSLGQGLEFLIYFQGNSAPDKSGLPSDRFSAERTGGSVSTLTIQRTQQEDSAVYLCASSPSGQGYEQYFGPGTRLTVT.

The chain combines TRBV11-3 with TRBJ2-1; TRBD2 matches 15 bases. With V trimmed by 5 bases and J by 13 bases, 6 bases remained unmatched. Germline-derived CDR1 and CDR2 are SGHNT and YENEEA. The CDR3 has 14 residues. This CDR3 is CASSVGLAGGKQFF. As DNA, the CDR3 is TGTGCCAGCAGCGTCGGACTAGCGGGGGGGAAACAGTTCTTC.

The chain couples TRBV6-5 to TRBJ2-3; 8 bases fit TRBD2. The CDR3 runs 16 residues. V was pared by 2 bases and J by 5 bases, with 9 bases of the junction left unmatched. Germline V gene lookup returns CDR1 MNHEY and CDR2 SVGAGI. Here the CDR3 reads CASSYKPGLALDTQYF. CDR3 DNA: TGTGCCAGCAGTTACAAGCCCGGACTAGCCCTAGATACGCAGTATTTT.

This sequence joins TRBV4-3 and TRBJ1-1; D is unresolved. This CDR3 spans 14 amino acids. CDR1 is LGHNA, CDR2 YSLEER, per germline. With 0 bases removed from V and 0 bases from J, the gap between germline ends came to 5 bases. DNA of the CDR3: TGCGCCAGCAGCCAAGATCTTATGAACACTGAAGCTTTCTTT. Amino acid sequence: CASSQDLMNTEAFF.

This clone was counted once. The chain is built from TRBV5-6 and TRBJ2-1; D is perhaps TRBD2 (5 bases). This CDR3 has 14 residues. Per germline, CDR1 SGHDT and CDR2 YYEEEE. The V gene lost 2 bases and the J gene lost 4 bases, with 10 bases spanning the gap. The CDR3 coding sequence is TGTGCCAGCAGCTTACCGGGATTATACAATGAGCAGTTCTTC. This codes for CASSLPGLYNEQFF.

This clone was found once. This sequence joins TRBV5-5 and TRBJ2-7; 7 bases fit TRBD1. The V gene's germline CDR1 is SGHKS and CDR2 YYEKEE (reference sequence). This CDR3 region has 13 residues. Germline trimming cut 4 bases from V and 2 bases from J; bases unmatched to any gene: 3. The CDR3 nucleotides read TGTGCCAGCAGCGTGGGACAGCCCTACGAGCAGTACTTC. It codes for CASSVGQPYEQYF.

The V gene is TRBV19, the J gene TRBJ2-7; TRBD1 matches at 9 bases. Germline V gives CDR1 LNHDA, CDR2 SQIVND (reference sequence). Trimming took 6 bases from V and 5 from J; bases not matched to a gene: 11. The CDR3 extends over 15 amino acids. For the CDR3, the DNA is TGTGCCAGTAGACCAACCGGGACAGGGTCTCACGAGCAGTACTTC. It codes for CASRPTGTGSHEQYF.

This clone appeared once. The chain is built from TRBV5-1 and TRBJ1-2; D may be TRBD1 (6 bases). The length of the CDR3 is 15 residues. V dropped 0 bases and J dropped 0 bases, with 9 bases sitting between them. Germline assignment: CDR1 SGHRS and CDR2 YFSETQ. The CDR3 is CASSLAGVANYGYTF. The CDR3 DNA sequence: TGCGCCAGCAGCTTGGCAGGGGTCGCTAACTATGGCTACACCTTC.

This clone turned up a few times. This sequence joins TRBV7-2 and TRBJ2-4; D remains ambiguous. Per germline, CDR1 SGHTA and CDR2 FQGNSA. V lost 2 bases, J lost 0 bases, and 5 bases lay in between. CDR3 length: 14 residues. CDR3 DNA: TGTGCCAGCAGCTTACAGGTAGCCAAAAACATTCAGTACTTC. Translating gives CASSLQVAKNIQYF.